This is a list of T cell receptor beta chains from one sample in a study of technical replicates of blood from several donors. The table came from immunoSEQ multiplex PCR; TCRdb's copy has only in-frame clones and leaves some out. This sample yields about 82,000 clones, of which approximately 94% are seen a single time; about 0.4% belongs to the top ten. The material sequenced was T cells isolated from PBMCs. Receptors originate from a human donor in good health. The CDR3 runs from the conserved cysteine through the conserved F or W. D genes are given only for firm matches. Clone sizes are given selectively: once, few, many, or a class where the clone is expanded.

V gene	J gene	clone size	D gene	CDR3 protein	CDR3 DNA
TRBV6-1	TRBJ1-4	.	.	CASSAHAGENEKLFF	TGTGCCAGCAGCGCCCACGCAGGGGAAAATGAAAAACTGTTTTTT
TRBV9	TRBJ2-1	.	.	CASSAPLRGGPNEQFF	TGTGCCAGCAGCGCCCCCCTTAGGGGGGGGCCCAATGAGCAGTTCTTC
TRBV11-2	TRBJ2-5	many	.	CASSIGVQETQYF	TGTGCCAGCAGCATAGGAGTCCAAGAGACCCAGTACTTC
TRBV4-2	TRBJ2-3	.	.	CASSQVLRSTDTQYF	TGTGCCAGCAGCCAAGTACTGCGGAGCACAGATACGCAGTATTTT
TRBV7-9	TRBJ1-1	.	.	CASSFLGTEAFF	TGTGCCAGCAGCTTCCTCGGCACTGAAGCTTTCTTT
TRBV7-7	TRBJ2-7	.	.	CASSLPNEQYF	TGTGCTAGCAGCCTCCCTAACGAGCAGTACTTC
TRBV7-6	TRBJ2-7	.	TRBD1	CASGQGAHYEQYF	TGTGCCAGCGGACAGGGGGCCCACTACGAGCAGTACTTC
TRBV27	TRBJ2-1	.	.	CASSFIGSSYNEQFF	TGTGCCAGCAGTTTCATCGGGAGCTCCTACAATGAGCAGTTCTTC
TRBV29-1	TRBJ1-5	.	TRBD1	CTPGQGDPRNQPQHF	TGCACCCCTGGACAGGGGGACCCCCGCAATCAGCCCCAGCATTTT
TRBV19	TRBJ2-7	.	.	CASSIRNGEQYF	TGTGCCAGTAGTATCAGGAATGGGGAGCAGTACTTC
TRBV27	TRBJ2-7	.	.	CASRGLYPYEQYF	TGTGCCAGCAGGGGGCTGTATCCCTACGAGCAGTACTTC
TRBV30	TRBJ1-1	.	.	CAWSISSNTEAFF	TGTGCCTGGAGTATTTCGTCGAACACTGAAGCTTTCTTT
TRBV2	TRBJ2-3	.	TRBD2	CASLAGAVGTQYF	TGTGCCAGCTTAGCGGGAGCGGTAGGTACGCAGTATTTT
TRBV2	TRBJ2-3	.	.	CASRGQSGTDTQYF	TGTGCCAGCAGAGGACAGAGTGGCACAGATACGCAGTATTTT
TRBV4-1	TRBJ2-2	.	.	CASSQVTGENTGELFF	TGCGCCAGCAGCCAAGTAACCGGGGAGAACACCGGGGAGCTGTTTTTT
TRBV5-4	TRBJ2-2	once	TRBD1	CASSPQGQGARTGELFF	TGTGCCAGCAGCCCCCAGGGACAGGGGGCGCGCACCGGGGAGCTGTTTTTT
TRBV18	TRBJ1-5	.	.	CASSPFQGSSQPQHF	TGTGCCAGCTCACCATTTCAGGGAAGCAGTCAGCCCCAGCATTTT
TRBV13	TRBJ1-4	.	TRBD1	CASSGRTGGGSWDEKLFF	TGTGCCAGCAGCGGGCGGACAGGGGGAGGAAGTTGGGATGAAAAACTGTTTTTT
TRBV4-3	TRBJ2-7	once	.	CASSPSQTGNVYEQYF	TGCGCCAGCAGCCCCTCCCAGACAGGAAATGTCTACGAGCAGTACTTC
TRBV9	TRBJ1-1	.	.	CASSAGGTEAFF	TGTGCCAGCAGCGCGGGCGGGACTGAAGCTTTCTTT
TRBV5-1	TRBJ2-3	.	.	CASSLGRLTDTQYF	TGCGCCAGCAGCTTGGGGAGGCTCACAGATACGCAGTATTTT
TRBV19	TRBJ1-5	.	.	CASSNSFEPQHF	TGTGCCAGTAGTAATTCATTTGAGCCCCAGCATTTT
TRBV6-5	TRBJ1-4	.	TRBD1	CASSYSWTGAYEKLFF	TGTGCCAGCAGTTACTCTTGGACAGGTGCTTATGAAAAACTGTTTTTT
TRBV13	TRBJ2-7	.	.	CASSLSQGRYEQYF	TGTGCCAGCAGCTTAAGTCAGGGTAGGTACGAGCAGTACTTC
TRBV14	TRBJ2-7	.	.	CASSHRAYEQYF	TGTGCCAGCAGCCACAGGGCATACGAGCAGTACTTC
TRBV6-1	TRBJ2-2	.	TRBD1	CASSLDRGNTGELFF	TGTGCCAGCAGTCTAGACAGGGGGAACACCGGGGAGCTGTTTTTT
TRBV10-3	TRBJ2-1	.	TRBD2	CAISESYLPGGDGEQFF	TGTGCCATCAGTGAGTCGTACCTCCCGGGAGGGGACGGTGAGCAGTTCTTC
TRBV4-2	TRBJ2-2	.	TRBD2	CASSQILAGFANTGELFF	TGTGCCAGCAGCCAGATACTAGCGGGGTTCGCGAACACCGGGGAGCTGTTTTTT
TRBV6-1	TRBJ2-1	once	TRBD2	CASSETSGSVSEQFF	TGTGCCAGCAGTGAAACTAGCGGGAGTGTCAGTGAGCAGTTCTTC
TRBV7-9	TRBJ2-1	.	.	CASSPRSSPSNEQFF	TGTGCCAGCAGCCCCCGAAGTAGCCCAAGCAATGAGCAGTTCTTC
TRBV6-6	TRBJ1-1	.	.	CASSYPRGHGNTEAFF	TGTGCCAGCAGTTACCCACGAGGACACGGGAACACTGAAGCTTTCTTT
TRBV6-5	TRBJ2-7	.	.	CASSYAGTTFGEQYF	TGTGCCAGCAGTTACGCCGGGACAACCTTTGGCGAGCAGTACTTC
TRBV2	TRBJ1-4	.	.	CASSDGFNEKLFF	TGTGCCAGCAGTGACGGGTTTAATGAAAAACTGTTTTTT
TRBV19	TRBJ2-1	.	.	CASSGGLKASSYNEQFF	TGTGCCAGTAGTGGGGGGTTAAAGGCGAGCTCCTACAATGAGCAGTTCTTC
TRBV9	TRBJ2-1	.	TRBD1	CASSGNPGTGEYNEQFF	TGTGCCAGCAGCGGCAACCCCGGGACAGGAGAGTACAATGAGCAGTTCTTC
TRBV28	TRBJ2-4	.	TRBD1	CASQDRGKNIQYF	TGTGCCAGCCAAGACAGGGGCAAAAACATTCAGTACTTC
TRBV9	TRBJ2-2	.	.	CASSVERGDSSTGELFF	TGTGCCAGCAGCGTAGAGAGGGGGGACAGTTCGACCGGGGAGCTGTTTTTT
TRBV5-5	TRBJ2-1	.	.	CASSLGSGNEQFF	TGTGCCAGCAGCTTGGGCTCGGGGAATGAGCAGTTCTTC
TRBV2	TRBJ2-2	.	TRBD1	CASSVQGFGELFF	TGTGCCAGCAGTGTACAGGGGTTCGGGGAGCTGTTTTTT
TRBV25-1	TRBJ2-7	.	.	CASSEEYEQYF	TGTGCCAGCAGCGAAGAGTACGAGCAGTACTTC
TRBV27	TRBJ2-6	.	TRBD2	CASKLAGVGANVLTF	TGTGCCAGCAAGTTAGCGGGAGTTGGGGCCAACGTCCTGACTTTC
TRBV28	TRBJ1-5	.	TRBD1	CASSFWTGVNQPQHF	TGTGCCAGCAGTTTCTGGACAGGCGTCAATCAGCCCCAGCATTTT
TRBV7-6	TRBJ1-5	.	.	CASSRVGGNQPQHF	TGTGCCAGCAGCCGAGTCGGGGGCAATCAGCCCCAGCATTTT
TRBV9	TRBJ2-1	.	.	CASSDLLASEQFF	TGTGCCAGCAGCGATCTTCTAGCGAGTGAGCAGTTCTTC
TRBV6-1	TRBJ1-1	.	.	CASRSEYTEAFF	TGTGCCAGCAGGTCTGAGTACACTGAAGCTTTCTTT
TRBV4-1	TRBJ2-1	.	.	CASTWGLSSYNEQFF	TGCGCCAGCACATGGGGCCTGAGCTCCTACAATGAGCAGTTCTTC
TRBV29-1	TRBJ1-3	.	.	CSVIIPGHPSGNTIYF	TGCAGCGTTATTATACCGGGACACCCCTCTGGAAACACCATATATTTT
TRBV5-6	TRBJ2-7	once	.	CASSFSQGSYEQYF	TGTGCCAGCAGCTTTTCACAGGGATCCTACGAGCAGTACTTC
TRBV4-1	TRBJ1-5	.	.	CASSQAPRQLPKSNQPQHF	TGCGCCAGCAGCCAAGCACCTAGACAGCTCCCAAAAAGCAATCAGCCCCAGCATTTT
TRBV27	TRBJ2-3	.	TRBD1	CASSFRGLNTDTQYF	TGTGCCAGCAGTTTCAGGGGGCTGAACACAGATACGCAGTATTTT
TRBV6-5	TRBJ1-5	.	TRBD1	CASREGTGFNQPQHF	TGTGCCAGCAGAGAGGGGACAGGGTTCAATCAGCCCCAGCATTTT
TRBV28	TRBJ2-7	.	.	CASSSSRDSYEQYF	TGTGCCAGCAGTTCCTCCCGGGACTCCTACGAGCAGTACTTC
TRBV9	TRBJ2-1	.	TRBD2	CASSGTSGRREQFF	TGTGCCAGCAGCGGGACTAGCGGGAGACGAGAGCAGTTCTTC
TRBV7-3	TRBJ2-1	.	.	CASTIRGGSGFNEQFF	TGTGCCAGCACTATAAGGGGGGGTAGCGGGTTCAATGAGCAGTTCTTC
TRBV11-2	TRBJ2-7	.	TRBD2	CASSSAGSYEQYF	TGTGCCAGCAGCTCAGCGGGATCTTACGAGCAGTACTTC
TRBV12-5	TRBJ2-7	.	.	CASGLPRQVSSYEQYF	TGTGCTAGTGGTCTACCCCGACAGGTTAGTTCCTACGAGCAGTACTTC
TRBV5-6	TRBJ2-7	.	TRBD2	CASSSGLVWEQYF	TGTGCCAGCAGCTCTGGACTAGTTTGGGAGCAGTACTTC